This T cell receptor beta chain was obtained from a study of Ad26.COV2.S vaccination and SARS-CoV-2 variants. Study summary: Administration of Ad26.COV2.S was intramuscular, either once or twice 56 days apart.

Treatment noted: some 19 received Ad26.COV2.S at low or high dose, single or two shots; about 5 received placebo; per-sample allocation not given. Collection of samples fell on day 63 after the first vaccine or placebo injection. An adult aged 18-55 years in Boston served as the donor. Germline CDR1 MNHEY, CDR2 SMNVEV (reference sequence). J lost 7 bases, V lost 4 bases, and 24 bases had no gene match. CDR3 length: 20 amino acids. The method was immunoSEQ multiplex PCR; TCRdb's version includes in-frame clones alone and lacks a portion of them. The repertoire holds about 680,000 clones, with about 89% as singletons.

The chain uses TRBV27 and TRBJ2-3, with 9 positions matching TRBD2. The source of this sequence is a person aged 18-60 years who received the Ad26.COV2.S COVID-19 vaccine or a placebo. The specimen was peripheral blood, collected in a trial of Ad26.COV2.S vaccine versus placebo. CDR3 sequence reads: CASSSPISGSTRLFRNTQYF. In DNA, the CDR3 is TGTGCCAGCAGTTCTCCGATTAGCGGGAGCACCAGGCTCTTTCGGAATACGCAGTATTTT.